A selection of T cell receptor beta chains follows, all from one sample in a study of cytomegalovirus exposure and HLA in healthy donors. TCRdb's table, derived via immunoSEQ multiplex PCR, lists solely in-frame clones and lacks some. The data hold over 150,000 clones, with around two thirds observed a single time. The source material was PBMCs. The receptor source for this set is a man aged 50 or older in good health and CMV-seronegative. The CDR3 runs from the conserved cysteine through the conserved F or W. The D gene is left open where the match is weak. Size is omitted from some rows. Given values are once, few, many or a class for expanded clones.

d_gene	j_gene	abundance	v_gene	CDR3nt	CDR3aa
.	TRBJ1-6	once	TRBV2	TGTGCCAGCAACCCCGGGACATCTGATAATTCACCCCTCCACTTT	CASNPGTSDNSPLHF
.	TRBJ1-4	.	TRBV18	TGTGCCAGCTCATCGACAGCAATCGCAACTAATGAAAAACTGTTTTTT	CASSSTAIATNEKLFF
TRBD1	TRBJ1-5	.	TRBV19	TGTGCCAGTAGTCCGGTGGACAGGGGACTAAAGCCCCAGCATTTT	CASSPVDRGLKPQHF
TRBD1	TRBJ2-7	few	TRBV7-6	TGTGCCAGCAGCCCCGGGACAGGGGATAAGGACGAGCAGTACTTC	CASSPGTGDKDEQYF
TRBD1	TRBJ1-2	.	TRBV5-1	TGCGCCAGCAGCTTCGGGACAGGTCCATACGGCTACACCTTC	CASSFGTGPYGYTF
TRBD1	TRBJ1-5	.	TRBV6-5	TGTGCCAGCCGACAGGGAGGACAGCCCCAGCATTTT	CASRQGGQPQHF
.	TRBJ1-1	.	TRBV5-6	TGTGCCAGCAGCTTGGAGGGACTAGCCAACACTGAAGCTTTCTTT	CASSLEGLANTEAFF
.	TRBJ2-7	.	TRBV2	TGTGCCAGCAGTGAAGTAGGGCAGGGCGCCGAGCAGTACTTC	CASSEVGQGAEQYF
TRBD2	TRBJ2-7	.	TRBV6-1	TGTGCCAGCAGTAACAGCCGGGAGGGCACCTACGAGCAGTACTTC	CASSNSREGTYEQYF
.	TRBJ1-1	.	TRBV5-1	TGCGCCAGCAGCTTGGCCGCAGGGCGGTCGACTGAAGCTTTCTTT	CASSLAAGRSTEAFF
.	TRBJ2-1	.	TRBV13	TGTGCCAGCAGCTCCGGGACTGAGATGCGGACCTCCTACAATGAGCAGTTCTTC	CASSSGTEMRTSYNEQFF
TRBD2	TRBJ2-3	.	TRBV9	TGTGCCAGCAGCTTCCGGGACTACACTAGCACAGATACGCAGTATTTT	CASSFRDYTSTDTQYF
TRBD1	TRBJ1-2	.	TRBV2	TGTGCCAGCTGGGGACAGGGGGCAGGTGGCTACACCTTC	CASWGQGAGGYTF
.	TRBJ1-4	.	TRBV5-1	TGCGCCAGCAGCTCGGGGACACTCGGCGGAGAAAAACTGTTTTTT	CASSSGTLGGEKLFF
.	TRBJ1-1	.	TRBV19	TGTGCCAGTAGTCCCCTCGGACAGTTGGGGAACACTGAAGCTTTCTTT	CASSPLGQLGNTEAFF
TRBD2	TRBJ2-3	few	TRBV5-5	TGTGCCAGCAGCCTAGCGGGAAGGGGAGATACGCAGTATTTT	CASSLAGRGDTQYF
TRBD1	TRBJ2-7	.	TRBV20-1	TGCAGCGGGACAGGGGGAAACGAGCAGTACTTC	CSGTGGNEQYF
.	TRBJ2-1	.	TRBV28	TGTGCCAGCAGTCCACTAGAGGACAATGAGCAGTTCTTC	CASSPLEDNEQFF
.	TRBJ2-1	few	TRBV4-3	TGCGCCAGCAGCCAATCTCCCCGACAGGGAGGGCAGTTCTTC	CASSQSPRQGGQFF
.	TRBJ2-3	.	TRBV6-1	TGTGCCAGCAGTGAAGCGGCAATACGTCCCACAGATACGCAGTATTTT	CASSEAAIRPTDTQYF
.	TRBJ2-6	.	TRBV25-1	TGTGCCAGCCAGTCTGGGGCCAACGTCCTGACTTTC	CASQSGANVLTF
.	TRBJ1-3	.	TRBV15	TGTGCCACCAGCAGAGATATGGGGGGGGCTGGAAACACCATATATTTT	CATSRDMGGAGNTIYF
TRBD2	TRBJ2-3	.	TRBV7-9	TGTGCCAGCAGCCGGGGACTAGCGGTAAGCACAGATACGCAGTATTTT	CASSRGLAVSTDTQYF
TRBD1	TRBJ1-2	.	TRBV6-6	TGTGCCAGCAGCCCCGGGACAGTCCTATATGGCTACACCTTC	CASSPGTVLYGYTF
.	TRBJ1-1	.	TRBV27	TGTGCCGCGATGAGAGGGAACACTGAAGCTTTCTTT	CAAMRGNTEAFF
TRBD2	TRBJ2-4	.	TRBV10-2	TGCGCCAGCGCCTCAGCGGGGGCCGAAGCCAAAAACATTCAGTACTTC	CASASAGAEAKNIQYF
TRBD2	TRBJ2-1	.	TRBV19	TGTGCCAGTGCGAGCCAGCGGGGAGACAATGAGCAGTTCTTC	CASASQRGDNEQFF
.	TRBJ2-5	.	TRBV18	TGTGCCAGCTCACCCCCCGGGACACCCCAAGAGACCCAGTACTTC	CASSPPGTPQETQYF
TRBD1	TRBJ2-7	.	TRBV11-3	TGTGCCAGCAGCTCCGGGACAGGGCCGGGCGAGCAGTACTTC	CASSSGTGPGEQYF
.	TRBJ2-5	once	TRBV13	TGTGCCAGCAGCTTACCAGGGGTAGAGACCCAGTACTTC	CASSLPGVETQYF
.	TRBJ1-5	.	TRBV18	TGTGCCAGCTCACCAGGGCAGGGGCAGGGCAATCAGCCCCAGCATTTT	CASSPGQGQGNQPQHF
TRBD1	TRBJ1-5	.	TRBV19	TGTGCCAGTAGTAAAACAACAGGGGGCGGGGGGAGCAATCAGCCCCAGCATTTT	CASSKTTGGGGSNQPQHF
.	TRBJ2-7	.	TRBV5-6	TGTGCCAGCAGCTTGTCACACAGAGGGTTTACCTACGGGCAGTACTTC	CASSLSHRGFTYGQYF
.	TRBJ2-7	few	TRBV7-3	TGTGCCAGCAGCTTAATGCCAGGTACCTCCTACGAGCAGTACTTC	CASSLMPGTSYEQYF
.	TRBJ1-2	.	TRBV5-4	TGTGCCAGCAGCTTGGGGGGAAGCGGAGGCTACACCTTC	CASSLGGSGGYTF
TRBD2	TRBJ2-3	.	TRBV19	TGTGCCAGTAGTATAGGTGGCGGGGGGGCCGATACGCAGTATTTT	CASSIGGGGADTQYF
TRBD1	TRBJ1-5	.	TRBV19	TGTGCCAGTAGTATAGGCCCCCTCACAGGGGGCGGCAATCAGCCCCAGCATTTT	CASSIGPLTGGGNQPQHF
TRBD2	TRBJ2-3	.	TRBV15	TGTGCCACCAGCACCGGGACTAGCGGGGGGGGTCGAGATACGCAGTATTTT	CATSTGTSGGGRDTQYF
.	TRBJ1-1	.	TRBV21-1	TGTGCCAGCAGCAAGCCCGAGGGTTGGAACACTGAAGCTTTCTTT	CASSKPEGWNTEAFF
TRBD1	TRBJ1-3	.	TRBV28	TGTGCCAGCAGACTAGGACAGGGCAGAGGAAACACCATATATTTT	CASRLGQGRGNTIYF
.	TRBJ1-1	.	TRBV20-1	TGCAGTGCCTCGGGGGGTGCTGAAACTTTCTTT	CSASGGAETFF
TRBD1	TRBJ2-7	.	TRBV5-6	TGTGCCAGCAGCACCGACAGGGGGAGCTCCTACGAGCAGTACTTC	CASSTDRGSSYEQYF
.	TRBJ1-2	few	TRBV4-1	TGCGCCAGCAGCCGAGATCGGACACCTAACAACTATGGCTACACCTTC	CASSRDRTPNNYGYTF
TRBD1	TRBJ1-6	.	TRBV5-6	TGTGCCAGCAGCGCCAGGGGGCCCCTAGGTTCACCCCTCCACTTT	CASSARGPLGSPLHF
TRBD2	TRBJ2-1	.	TRBV12-5	TGTGCTAGTGGTTTGACTCGCCCCGGGACTAGCGTGAATGAGCAGTTCTTC	CASGLTRPGTSVNEQFF
.	TRBJ2-1	.	TRBV6-1	TGTGCCAGCGAAGCTAGTCGAAGCTCCTACAATGAGCAGTTCTTC	CASEASRSSYNEQFF
TRBD1	TRBJ2-7	few	TRBV19	TGTGCCAGTAGTATCGACAGGGTCGATTCGGACGAGCAGTACTTC	CASSIDRVDSDEQYF
.	TRBJ2-5	.	TRBV29-1	TGCAGCGTTGCCGGGGGATCGGAGACCCAGTACTTC	CSVAGGSETQYF
TRBD1	TRBJ2-5	once	TRBV6-5	TGTGCCAGCAGTTACGAAAGTATCAGGGGGCAAGAGACCCAGTACTTC	CASSYESIRGQETQYF
TRBD1	TRBJ2-7	.	TRBV2	TGTGCCAGCAGTAGACAGGGCTCGAGCTCCTACGAGCAGTACTTC	CASSRQGSSSYEQYF
TRBD2	TRBJ2-2	few	TRBV29-1	TGCAGCGTCGGAAGCGGGGGGAACACCGGGGAGCTGTTTTTT	CSVGSGGNTGELFF
.	TRBJ2-5	.	TRBV21-1	TGTGCCACCCTCCAGAGGGCAGGGGGCGCGGTGGAGACCCAGTACTTC	CATLQRAGGAVETQYF
.	TRBJ2-7	.	TRBV18	TGTGCCAGCTCACTTCAGGGGAACGAGCAGTACTTC	CASSLQGNEQYF
.	TRBJ1-1	.	TRBV10-2	TGCGCCAGCAGTGCCTTGAACACTGAAGCTTTCTTT	CASSALNTEAFF
.	TRBJ2-3	.	TRBV5-6	TGTGCCAGCAGCTTGGCTGCAGATACGCAGTATTTT	CASSLAADTQYF
TRBD1	TRBJ1-1	.	TRBV5-1	TGCGCCAGCAGCAACCGACAGGGCCAGAACACTGAAGCTTTCTTT	CASSNRQGQNTEAFF
.	TRBJ1-2	few	TRBV7-9	TGTGCCAGCAGCTTAGGGAGGGTGGATGGCTACACCTTC	CASSLGRVDGYTF
.	TRBJ2-2	.	TRBV6-5	TGTGCCAGCACTTCAGGACTACAACCCGGGGAGCTGTTTTTT	CASTSGLQPGELFF
.	TRBJ1-6	.	TRBV28	TGTGCCAGCAAAGGGGACACCGGTAATTCACCCCTCCACTTT	CASKGDTGNSPLHF